The rows below give T cell receptor beta chains drawn from one sample of a study of beta chain features in type 1 diabetes. Repertoires were generated with immunoSEQ multiplex PCR, while TCRdb's copy carries only in-frame clones and drops some. The sample comprises over 300,000 clones, around 8.5% of which are singletons, and 0.95% to 1.1% rests with the top ten. Sequenced material: central memory CD4+ T cells from blood. The receptors were gathered from a man younger than 45 with type 1 diabetes. The conserved cysteine and the conserved F or W are not part of the CDR3 here. Each record gives: J gene, D gene, V gene, CDR3 protein. The D gene is left open where the match is weak.

>TRBJ2-5|.|TRBV2
ASRDNKETQY
>TRBJ1-2|TRBD1|TRBV5-1
ASSGGQGEGGYT
>TRBJ2-7|TRBD1|TRBV4-1
ASSQEGTGTYEQY
>TRBJ2-5|TRBD2|TRBV7-2
ASSLGAGEETQY
>TRBJ2-7|TRBD1|TRBV11-2
ASSLGKSRDRAEQY
>TRBJ2-3|.|TRBV4-3
ASSQDSVTQY
>TRBJ2-3|.|TRBV11-2
ATKGRTDTQY
>TRBJ2-7|TRBD2|TRBV4-2
ASSQEPLAGAFYEQY
>TRBJ2-1|.|TRBV21-1
ASTSIRVEYEQF
>TRBJ2-3|.|TRBV10-2
ASSESSQSTGY
>TRBJ2-1|.|TRBV6-6
ASSYGGAPRAEQF
>TRBJ2-2|.|TRBV9
ASSVEVRTGELF
>TRBJ1-1|.|TRBV6-5
ASSSRTDTEAF
>TRBJ2-7|.|TRBV7-2
ASSLTTGSDSYEQY
>TRBJ1-2|.|TRBV27
ASSPDRIYGYT